This T cell receptor beta chain appears in the sequencing data of a study of cytomegalovirus exposure and HLA in healthy donors. Study-wide results and limits: Researchers catalogued some 160 TCR beta chains as cytomegalovirus-associated. Productive rates of about 87% or about 30% were seen for most TCR beta V segments in an earlier analysis. Sequencing probably produced one cluster of sequence variants that were highly shared. Later genetic work tied a missense DCLRE1C variant to beta-chain V and J trimming.

Concerning this clone: The antigen is unknown.

The germline CDR1 and CDR2 sequences are MGHRA and YSYEKL. This CDR3 has 14 amino acids. Trimming at V came to 4 bases and at J to 4 bases, leaving 6 bases not matched to a gene. PCR employed 60 Vbeta and 13 Jbeta primers. Sequencing was performed with immunoSEQ multiplex PCR; in TCRdb, only in-frame clones are kept and a portion is missing. The sample has some 91,000 clones, roughly 80% seen once. This sequence was found in a woman aged 60-70 years in good health and CMV-seronegative. The sequenced sample was PBMCs. This chain uses TRBV4-1 with TRBJ1-2; 7 nucleotides agree with TRBD1. The CDR3, as DNA: TGCGCCAGCAGCCGTCCGGGACAGACCTATGGCTACACCTTC. It codes for CASSRPGQTYGYTF.